This TCR beta chain was documented in a study of radiotherapy plus CTLA-4 blockade in lung cancer. Study results and caveats: Together with interferon-beta, which increased in serum after radiation, early dynamic changes in blood T cell clones were reportedly the best predictors of response. Subsequent to radiotherapy plus ipilimumab, tumor-derived TCR clones underwent expansion in blood.

Some clones are missing from TCRdb's copy, which holds only in-frame ones; the method was immunoSEQ multiplex PCR. The table includes approximately 77,000 clones, 60% to 85% detected once. About this clone itself: Its antigen is currently unknown.

V dropped 4 bases and J dropped 0 bases, with 16 bases sitting between them. CDR1 is MDHEN, CDR2 SYDVKM, per germline. The CDR3 consists of 16 residues. The origin of this receptor is a human donor with non-small cell lung cancer whose response to radiotherapy plus ipilimumab could not be evaluated. Some clones in this sample may be carry-over from other donors' samples. The rearrangement joins TRBV28 to TRBJ2-7; a possible D gene is TRBD2 (5 bases). The source material was peripheral blood, sampled from a patient treated with radiotherapy plus ipilimumab. CDR3 protein: CASSSAGSSSSYEQYF. In DNA form, the CDR3 reads TGTGCCAGCAGTTCCGCGGGCAGCTCCAGCTCCTACGAGCAGTACTTC.